The 9 T cell receptor beta chains listed next were all sequenced from one sample in a study of T-cell memory formation after mild COVID-19. TCRdb redid the calling of the 5' RACE reads with MiXCR, one entry per CDR3 protein. The data contain 350,000 or so distinct CDR3 sequences, 20% to 25% of them singletons. The sample was PBMCs or a T cell subset sorted from them (not recorded which). The receptors originated from an adult woman who had mild COVID-19 (a few samples of this study predate the infection). Cell type and time point are not known.

In this sample, this clonotype turned up a few times. The chain has TRBV2 and TRBJ2-7; D unresolved. The germline gives CDR1 SNHLY, CDR2 FYNNEI. The length of the CDR3 is 10 residues. V lost 7 bases, J lost 3 bases, and 4 bases lay in between. The DNA for the CDR3 is TGTGCCAGCATGAGCTACGAGCAGTACTTC. It encodes CASMSYEQYF.

This clonotype was detected many times. The rearrangement links TRBV12-3 or TRBV12-4 to TRBJ2-3; D not certain. V was shortened by 4 bases and J by 2 bases, with 10 bases between the two germline ends. The CDR3 contains 14 residues. The CDR3 here is CASSSTAATDTQYF. CDR3 in DNA: TGTGCCAGCAGTTCCACCGCGGCCACAGATACGCAGTATTTT.

This chain connects TRBV7-7 to TRBJ2-5, with D possibly matching TRBD2 (6 bases). This CDR3 spans 17 amino acids. The germline CDR1 and CDR2 sequences are SSHAT and FNYEAQ (reference sequence). V was shortened by 1 base and J by 2 bases, with 17 bases between the two germline ends. CDR3 in amino acids: CASSLGVGGHPQETQYF. The CDR3 region has the DNA TGTGCCAGCAGCTTAGGGGTGGGGGGTCATCCACAAGAGACCCAGTACTTC.

J is TRBJ2-3 and V is TRBV15, with 9 bases lining up with TRBD2. The germline V gene has CDR1 LNHNV and CDR2 YYDKDF (reference sequence). This CDR3 is 16 amino acids long. The trim removed 3 bases at V and 2 bases at J, leaving 6 bases unmatched. The CDR3 spells CATSSPPGLATDTQYF. In nucleotides, the CDR3 is TGTGCCACCAGCAGTCCGCCGGGACTAGCCACAGATACGCAGTATTTT.

This rearrangement joins TRBV5-1 to TRBJ1-1; tentative D call: TRBD1 (5 bases). Looked up from germline, CDR1 is SGHRS and CDR2 is YFSETQ. The CDR3 spans 16 residues. V gave up 0 bases and J gave up 0 bases, with 12 bases separating them. The DNA for the CDR3 is TGCGCCAGCAGCTTGGGCTCGGGGGGGGTGAACACTGAAGCTTTCTTT. It encodes CASSLGSGGVNTEAFF.

The CDR3 DNA is TGTGCCAGCAGCAGCGGAAGGGGACAGGGTTTATACGAGCAGTACTTC. Amino acid sequence: CASSSGRGQGLYEQYF. The chain has TRBV11-2 and TRBJ2-7; 9 bases line up with TRBD1. V shed 5 bases, J shed 4 bases, and the junction held 12 bases outside the gene matches. The germline V gene encodes CDR1 SGHAT and CDR2 FQNNGV. This CDR3 has 16 amino acids.

The rearrangement uses TRBV12-3 or TRBV12-4 and TRBJ2-7; 9 bases map to TRBD2. V gave up 5 bases and J gave up 6 bases; unmatched junction bases: 5. This CDR3 region has 13 residues. CDR3 DNA: TGTGCCAGCAGTCAAGCGGGAGGTAGCGAGCAGTACTTC. Translation: CASSQAGGSEQYF.

The sample holds a few counts of this clonotype. This chain connects TRBV4-1 to TRBJ2-4, with 7 bases aligning to TRBD1. With 1 base clipped from V and 6 bases from J, the junction kept 0 bases outside the gene matches. Germline values: CDR1 MGHRA, CDR2 YSYEKL. The length of the CDR3 is 13 residues. The CDR3 DNA reads TGCGCCAGCAGCCAAGGACAGGGAAACATTCAGTACTTC. Translation: CASSQGQGNIQYF.

The chain couples TRBV5-1 to TRBJ1-1; D is undetermined. V lost 0 bases and J 1 base, leaving 10 bases between the germline ends. Germline lookup yields CDR1 SGHRS and CDR2 YFSETQ. This CDR3 region has 15 residues. The CDR3 is CASSLGLLKNTEAFF. CDR3 coding DNA: TGCGCCAGCAGCTTGGGACTCCTAAAGAACACTGAAGCTTTCTTT. Looking up the rest from reference TRBV5-1 and TRBJ1-1 gives the full variable domain: KAGVTQTPRYLIKTRGQQVTLSCSPISGHRSVSWYQQTPGQGLQFLFEYFSETQRNKGNFPGRFSGRQFSNSRSEMNVSTLELGDSALYLCASSLGLLKNTEAFFGQGTRLTVV.